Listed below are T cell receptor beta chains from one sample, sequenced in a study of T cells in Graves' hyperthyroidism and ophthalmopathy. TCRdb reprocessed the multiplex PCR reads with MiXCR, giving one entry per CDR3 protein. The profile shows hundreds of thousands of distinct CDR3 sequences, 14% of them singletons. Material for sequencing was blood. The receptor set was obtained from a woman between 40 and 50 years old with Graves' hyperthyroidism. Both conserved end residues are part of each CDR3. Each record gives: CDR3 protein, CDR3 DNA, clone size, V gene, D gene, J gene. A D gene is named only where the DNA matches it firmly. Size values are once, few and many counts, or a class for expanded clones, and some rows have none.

CASSRDRVSEQYF TGTGCCAGCAGCCGGGACAGGGTGAGCGAGCAGTACTTC many TRBV27 TRBD1 TRBJ2-7
CASSPGTGGRKNIQYF TGTGCCAGCAGCCCAGGGACAGGGGGAAGGAAAAACATTCAGTACTTC - TRBV7-2 TRBD1 TRBJ2-4
CASSLNVDSYNSPLHF TGTGCCAGCAGCTTGAATGTAGACTCCTATAATTCACCCCTCCACTTT few TRBV7-6 - TRBJ1-6
CASTHRGRYGYTF TGTGCCAGTACCCACAGGGGGCGGTATGGCTACACCTTC few TRBV19 TRBD1 TRBJ1-2
CASSPSFGGTGELFF TGTGCCAGCAGCCCGAGTTTTGGTGGGACCGGGGAGCTGTTTTTT many TRBV12-3/TRBV12-4 - TRBJ2-2
CASSESNRRNTEAFF TGCGCCAGCAGTGAGTCGAACAGGCGGAACACTGAAGCTTTCTTT - TRBV10-2 - TRBJ1-1
CASMPSGGTEAFF TGCGCCAGCATGCCAAGCGGTGGCACTGAAGCTTTCTTT - TRBV5-1 - TRBJ1-1
CASRPTSGNTDTQYF TGTGCCAGCAGACCGACCTCCGGGAACACAGATACGCAGTATTTT few TRBV12-3/TRBV12-4 - TRBJ2-3
CASSLVGGTYEQYF TGTGCCAGCAGCTTAGTAGGCGGAACCTACGAGCAGTACTTC many TRBV28 - TRBJ2-7
CASSSTSGGRGVTNNEQFF TGTGCCAGCAGCTCGACTAGCGGGGGGAGGGGGGTGACGAACAATGAGCAGTTCTTC - TRBV7-8 TRBD2 TRBJ2-1
CASSWDRGSNQPQHF TGTGCCAGCAGTTGGGACAGGGGGAGCAATCAGCCCCAGCATTTT many TRBV12-3/TRBV12-4 TRBD1 TRBJ1-5
CASTWIRNTGELFF TGTGCCAGCACTTGGATCAGGAACACCGGGGAGCTGTTTTTT - TRBV7-9 - TRBJ2-2
CASSEGGTGYDEQYF TGTGCCAGCAGTGAAGGCGGGACAGGGTACGACGAGCAGTACTTC few TRBV6-1 TRBD1 TRBJ2-7
CASSLMGENRNYGYTF TGTGCCAGCAGCCTGATGGGGGAGAACCGCAACTATGGCTACACCTTC many TRBV5-6 - TRBJ1-2
CASRPTAGGGYQPQHF TGTGCCAGCAGACCCACTGCCGGCGGAGGGTATCAGCCCCAGCATTTT many TRBV2 - TRBJ1-5
CASSQVTGRRATEAFF TGCGCCAGCAGCCAAGTTACGGGACGCCGGGCCACTGAAGCTTTCTTT many TRBV4-1 - TRBJ1-1
CASSPTGGANEKLFF TGTGCCAGCAGTCCTACAGGGGGTGCGAATGAAAAACTGTTTTTT many TRBV12-3/TRBV12-4 TRBD1 TRBJ1-4
CASSKIAQGNQPQHF TGTGCCAGCAGCAAAATCGCCCAGGGAAATCAGCCCCAGCATTTT many TRBV12-3/TRBV12-4 - TRBJ1-5
CASSLGTGSDEQYF TGTGCCAGCAGTCTCGGGACAGGGAGCGACGAGCAGTACTTC many TRBV12-3/TRBV12-4 TRBD1 TRBJ2-7
CASTPGGRNEKLFF TGTGCCAGCACCCCCGGGGGCCGTAATGAAAAACTGTTTTTT few TRBV6-1 - TRBJ1-4
CASHGGGETQYF TGTGCCAGCCATGGGGGGGGTGAGACCCAGTACTTC few TRBV5-6 TRBD2 TRBJ2-5
CASSLTLNSYEQYF TGTGCCAGCAGTTTAACCCTTAATTCCTACGAGCAGTACTTC few TRBV27 - TRBJ2-7
CASGLGVGQETQYF TGTGCCAGCGGCCTCGGTGTGGGCCAAGAGACCCAGTACTTC many TRBV12-3/TRBV12-4 - TRBJ2-5
CSRWRRGSGELFF TGCAGTCGGTGGCGGAGGGGATCCGGGGAGCTGTTTTTT - TRBV20-1 - TRBJ2-2
CASSHGDRGNTEAFF TGTGCCAGCAGCCATGGGGATAGGGGAAACACTGAAGCTTTCTTT few TRBV9 - TRBJ1-1
CASSEARVDTQYF TGTGCCAGCAGTGAAGCCAGGGTTGATACGCAGTATTTT few TRBV6-1 - TRBJ2-3
CASGVSIGGDNEQFF TGTGCCAGCGGCGTATCCATCGGGGGAGACAATGAGCAGTTCTTC - TRBV9 - TRBJ2-1
CSVDRGSDTQYF TGCAGCGTTGACAGAGGATCAGATACGCAGTATTTT many TRBV29-1 - TRBJ2-3
CVRVGSSTSQETQYF TGTGTTAGGGTCGGTAGCAGCACCTCTCAAGAGACCCAGTACTTC few TRBV14 - TRBJ2-5
CAISGAGGTEAFF TGTGCCATCAGTGGGGCAGGGGGCACTGAAGCTTTCTTT many TRBV10-3 TRBD1 TRBJ1-1
CAIPRRAKNIQYF TGCGCCATCCCGAGGAGGGCCAAAAACATTCAGTACTTC many TRBV5-1 - TRBJ2-4
CSAALMAGRGGIAKNIQYF TGCAGTGCTGCTCTTATGGCGGGACGGGGGGGGATAGCCAAAAACATTCAGTACTTC few TRBV20-1 TRBD2 TRBJ2-4
CASSPDTNSNQPQHF TGCGCCAGCAGCCCCGACACCAATAGCAATCAGCCCCAGCATTTT few TRBV5-1 - TRBJ1-5
CASRRDYQGNEQFF TGTGCCAGCAGGAGGGACTACCAGGGCAATGAGCAGTTCTTC many TRBV2 TRBD2 TRBJ2-1
CASSVLGAKDNEQFF TGTGCCAGCAGCGTCCTGGGGGCTAAGGACAATGAGCAGTTCTTC many TRBV11-1 - TRBJ2-1
CASSYPLASGSFNEQFF TGTGCCAGCAGTTACCCACTGGCTAGCGGGAGCTTCAATGAGCAGTTCTTC many TRBV6-2/TRBV6-3 TRBD2 TRBJ2-1
CASRRGPSTDTQYF TGTGCCAGCAGACGGGGACCTAGCACAGATACGCAGTATTTT many TRBV2 - TRBJ2-3
CSARPPLRDLGELFF TGCAGTGCTAGACCCCCACTCCGGGATCTCGGGGAGCTGTTTTTT - TRBV20-1 - TRBJ2-2
CASSERGLAVQYF TGTGCCAGCAGTGAAAGAGGACTAGCGGTTCAGTATTTT many TRBV6-1 TRBD2 TRBJ2-3
CSARDRKKGRGTDTQYF TGCAGTGCTAGAGATCGGAAGAAGGGCCGGGGTACAGATACGCAGTATTTT few TRBV20-1 - TRBJ2-3
CAISDPAKSGTEAFF TGTGCCATCAGTGATCCGGCAAAATCGGGCACTGAAGCTTTCTTT many TRBV10-3 - TRBJ1-1
CASSQAGNTEAFF TGTGCCAGCAGCCAAGCTGGGAACACTGAAGCTTTCTTT many TRBV3-1 - TRBJ1-1